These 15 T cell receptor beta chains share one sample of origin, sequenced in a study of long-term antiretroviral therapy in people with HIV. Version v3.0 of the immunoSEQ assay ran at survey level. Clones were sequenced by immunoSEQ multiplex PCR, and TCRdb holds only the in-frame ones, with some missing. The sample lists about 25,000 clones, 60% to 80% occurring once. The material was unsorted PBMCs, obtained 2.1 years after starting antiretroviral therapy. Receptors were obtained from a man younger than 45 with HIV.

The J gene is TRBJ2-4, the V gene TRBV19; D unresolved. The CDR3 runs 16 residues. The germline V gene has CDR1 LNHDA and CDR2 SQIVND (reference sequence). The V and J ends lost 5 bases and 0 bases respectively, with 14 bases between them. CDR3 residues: CASSFDGRSAKNIQYF. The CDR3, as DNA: TGTGCCAGTAGTTTCGACGGCCGTTCAGCCAAAAACATTCAGTACTTC.

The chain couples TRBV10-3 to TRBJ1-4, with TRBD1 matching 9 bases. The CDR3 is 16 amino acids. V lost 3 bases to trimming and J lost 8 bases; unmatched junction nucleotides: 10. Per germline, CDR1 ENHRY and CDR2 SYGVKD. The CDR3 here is CAISDSDDRGDEKLFF. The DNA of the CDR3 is TGTGCCATCAGTGATTCGGATGACAGGGGGGACGAAAAACTGTTTTTT.

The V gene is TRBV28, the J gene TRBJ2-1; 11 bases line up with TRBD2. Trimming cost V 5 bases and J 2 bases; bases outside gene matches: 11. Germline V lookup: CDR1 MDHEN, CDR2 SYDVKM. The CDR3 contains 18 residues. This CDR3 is CASSPLAGDLTAYNEQFF. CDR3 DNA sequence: TGTGCCAGCAGTCCACTAGCGGGAGACCTCACCGCCTACAATGAGCAGTTCTTC.

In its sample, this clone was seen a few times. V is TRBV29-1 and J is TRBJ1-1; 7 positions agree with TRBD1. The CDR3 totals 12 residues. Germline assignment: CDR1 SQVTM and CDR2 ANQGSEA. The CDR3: CRPTGLNTEAFF. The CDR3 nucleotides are TGCAGACCGACAGGGTTGAACACTGAAGCTTTCTTT.

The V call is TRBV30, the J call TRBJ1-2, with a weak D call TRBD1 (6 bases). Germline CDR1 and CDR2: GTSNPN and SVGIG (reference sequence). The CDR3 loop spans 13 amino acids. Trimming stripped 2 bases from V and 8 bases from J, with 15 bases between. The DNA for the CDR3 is TGTGCCTGGAGTCAAACAGGGTCTGGCGGCTACACCTTC. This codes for CAWSQTGSGGYTF.

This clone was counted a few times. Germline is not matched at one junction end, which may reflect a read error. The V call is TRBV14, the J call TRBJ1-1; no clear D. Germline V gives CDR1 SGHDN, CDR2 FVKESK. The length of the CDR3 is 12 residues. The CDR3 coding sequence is TGTGCCAGCAGCCAAGTCTTAGTTGAAACTTTCTTT. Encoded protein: CASSQVLVETFF.

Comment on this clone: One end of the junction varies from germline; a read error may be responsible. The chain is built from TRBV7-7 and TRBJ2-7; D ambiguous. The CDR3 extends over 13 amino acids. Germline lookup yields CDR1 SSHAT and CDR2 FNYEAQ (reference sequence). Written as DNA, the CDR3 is TGTGCTAGCAGCTTAGGTCCAGACTACGAGCAGTACTTC. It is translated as CASSLGPDYEQYF.

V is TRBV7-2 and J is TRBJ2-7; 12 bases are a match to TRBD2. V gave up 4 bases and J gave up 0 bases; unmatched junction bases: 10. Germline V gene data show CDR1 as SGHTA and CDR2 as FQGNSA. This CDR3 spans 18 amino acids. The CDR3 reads CASSYTGTSGPSSYEQYF. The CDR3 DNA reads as TGTGCCAGCAGCTACACCGGGACTAGCGGGCCGAGCTCCTACGAGCAGTACTTC.

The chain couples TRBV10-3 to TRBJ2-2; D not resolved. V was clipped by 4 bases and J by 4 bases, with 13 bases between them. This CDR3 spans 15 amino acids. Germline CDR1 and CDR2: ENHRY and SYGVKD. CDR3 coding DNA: TGTGCCATCAGTGGAACGGACCTTATCACCGGGGAGCTGTTTTTT. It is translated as CAISGTDLITGELFF.

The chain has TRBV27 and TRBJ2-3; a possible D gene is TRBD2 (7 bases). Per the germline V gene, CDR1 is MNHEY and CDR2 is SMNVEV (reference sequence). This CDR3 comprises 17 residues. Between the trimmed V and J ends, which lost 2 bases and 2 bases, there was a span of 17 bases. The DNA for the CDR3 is TGTGCCAGCAGTTTACCTGGCGGGGGCGACAACACAGATACGCAGTATTTT. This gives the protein CASSLPGGGDNTDTQYF.

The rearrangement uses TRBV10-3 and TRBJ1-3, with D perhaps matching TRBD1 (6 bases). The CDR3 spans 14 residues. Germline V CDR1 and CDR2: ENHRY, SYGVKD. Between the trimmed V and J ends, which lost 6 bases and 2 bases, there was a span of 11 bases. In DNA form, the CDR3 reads TGTGCCATCAGCCAGGGGCAGGCTGGAAACACCATATATTTT. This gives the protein CAISQGQAGNTIYF.

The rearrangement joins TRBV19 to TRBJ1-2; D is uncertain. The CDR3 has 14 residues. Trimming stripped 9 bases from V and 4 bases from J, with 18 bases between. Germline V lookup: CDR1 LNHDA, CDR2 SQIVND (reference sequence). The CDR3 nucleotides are TGTGCCAGCCAAGGACGGCGCCCTCTCTATGGCTACACCTTC. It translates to CASQGRRPLYGYTF.

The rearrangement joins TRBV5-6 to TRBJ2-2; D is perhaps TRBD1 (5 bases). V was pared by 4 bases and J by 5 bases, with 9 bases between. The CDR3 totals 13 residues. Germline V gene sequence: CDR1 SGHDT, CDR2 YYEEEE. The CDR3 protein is CASSPRVTGELFF. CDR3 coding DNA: TGTGCCAGCAGCCCCAGGGTAACCGGGGAGCTGTTTTTT.

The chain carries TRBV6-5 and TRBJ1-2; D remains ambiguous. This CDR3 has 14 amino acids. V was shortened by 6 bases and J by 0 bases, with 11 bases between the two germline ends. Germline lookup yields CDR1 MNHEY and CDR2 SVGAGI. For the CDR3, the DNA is TGTGCCAGCAGACTTACAACAGCTAACTATGGCTACACCTTC. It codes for CASRLTTANYGYTF.

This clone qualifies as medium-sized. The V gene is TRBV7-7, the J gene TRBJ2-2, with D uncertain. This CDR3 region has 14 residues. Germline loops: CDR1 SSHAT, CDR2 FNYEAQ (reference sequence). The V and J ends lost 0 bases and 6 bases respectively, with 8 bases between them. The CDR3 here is CASSLALGSGELFF. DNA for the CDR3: TGTGCCAGCAGCTTAGCCCTTGGGTCCGGGGAGCTGTTTTTT.